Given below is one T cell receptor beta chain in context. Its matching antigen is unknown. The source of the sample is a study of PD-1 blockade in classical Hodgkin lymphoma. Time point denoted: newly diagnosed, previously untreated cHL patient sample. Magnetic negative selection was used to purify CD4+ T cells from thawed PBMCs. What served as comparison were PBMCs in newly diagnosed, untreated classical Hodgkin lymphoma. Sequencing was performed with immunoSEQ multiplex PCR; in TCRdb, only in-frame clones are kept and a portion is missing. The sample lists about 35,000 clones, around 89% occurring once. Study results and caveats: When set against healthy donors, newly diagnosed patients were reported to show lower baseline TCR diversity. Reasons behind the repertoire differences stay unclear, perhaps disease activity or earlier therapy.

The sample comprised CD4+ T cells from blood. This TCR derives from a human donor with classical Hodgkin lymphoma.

CDR3 coding DNA: TGTGCCAGCAGTAATACGCAATCGGTCACAGATACGCAGTATTTT. Translating it yields CASSNTQSVTDTQYF. J is TRBJ2-3 and V is TRBV2; D gene uncertain. Trimming left V 5 bases short and J 2 bases short, with 14 bases between. Germline CDR1 reads SNHLY; CDR2 reads FYNNEI. The CDR3 sequence is 15 residues long.